This entry is about one T cell receptor beta chain. The sample comes from a study of T cell clones after liver transplantation. Germline V gene data show CDR1 as MDHEN and CDR2 as SYDVKM. The CDR3 sequence is 17 residues long. Deletions cut 4 bases from V and 0 bases from J, with 16 bases between. Generated by immunoSEQ multiplex PCR, the TCRdb table keeps only in-frame clones and is missing some. This sample yields over 60,000 clones, of which over 70% are seen a single time; 0.6% belongs to the top ten. Sequenced here: CD4+ T cells from blood, sampled before liver transplant. The sequence came from a human donor who received a liver transplant. The chain employs TRBV28 and TRBJ1-3; D not certain. CDR3 DNA sequence: TGTGCCAGCAGTTCCCCCTTGGTCAGACCCTCTGGAAACACCATATATTTT. It yields the protein CASSSPLVRPSGNTIYF.